This T cell receptor beta chain was found in a study of human T cells and chemical hapten exposure. Turning to the study itself: Throughout a study of approximately 25 weeks, patients underwent weekly scalp administration of diphenylcyclopropenone doses. Small pooled library volume differences chiefly drove per-sample TCR yield variation. Notes on the study in general: Compared with pre-sensitization or healthy control sets, expanded TCRs clustered more.

This CDR3 has 14 residues. Per the germline V gene, CDR1 is SGHVS and CDR2 is FNYEAQ. The V gene end was trimmed by 4 bases and the J gene end by 7 bases; junction bases not matched to a gene: 6. TCRdb analysed the RACE reads with MiXCR anew, one entry per CDR3 protein. Of tens of thousands of distinct CDR3 sequences detected, over 10% appear once; the ten largest clones hold about 5.7%. The time point here: patch test 3, about 24 weeks after DPC sensitization. Treatment denoted: therapeutic diphenylcyclopropenone sensitization with weekly scalp DPC. With respect to this clonotype: Its specificity is unknown.

The chain joins TRBV7-6 to TRBJ2-2, with 7 bases lining up with TRBD2. Sequencing used whole blood, obtained in connection with sensitization to the hapten diphenylcyclopropenone (DPC). The sequence derives from a woman aged 45-60 years with alopecia areata. Some clones in this sample may be carry-over from other donors' samples. The CDR3 sequence is CASSSRLAGGELFF. DNA for the CDR3: TGTGCCAGCAGCTCTCGACTAGCCGGCGGGGAGCTGTTTTTT.